This T cell receptor (beta chain) was identified during a study of T-cell reconstitution after alpha-beta-depleted transplantation in children. This clonotype was detected only a few times. Germline lookup yields CDR1 SQVTM and CDR2 ANQGSEA. Trimming at V came to 4 bases and at J to 4 bases, leaving 6 bases not matched to a gene. The CDR3 runs 14 residues. Unique molecular identifiers were incorporated when the TCRbeta library was constructed. Each CDR3 protein gets one entry after TCRdb re-called the PCR reads with MiXCR. This sample has approximately 400,000 distinct CDR3 sequences, with approximately 10% found just once.

The chain carries TRBV29-1 and TRBJ2-1, with 8 nucleotides matching TRBD2. The material was PBMCs from the stem cell graft donor, obtained from the stem cell graft. This TCR derives from a human donor who donated a stem cell graft to a child with acute myeloid leukemia. The DNA of the CDR3 is TGCAGCGTTGGTACTAGCGGTATATACAATGAGCAGTTCTTC. It specifies CSVGTSGIYNEQFF.